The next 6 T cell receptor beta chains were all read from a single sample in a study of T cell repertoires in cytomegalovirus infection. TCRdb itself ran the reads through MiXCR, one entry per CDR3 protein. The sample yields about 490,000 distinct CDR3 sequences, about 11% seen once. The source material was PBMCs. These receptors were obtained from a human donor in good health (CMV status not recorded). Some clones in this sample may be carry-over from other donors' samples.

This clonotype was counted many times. The CDR3 protein is CASSRGQGADEKLFF. CDR3 coding DNA: TGTGCCAGCAGTCGCGGACAGGGGGCGGATGAAAAACTGTTTTTT. The chain is built from TRBV28 and TRBJ1-4; 11 nucleotides line up with TRBD1. This CDR3 is 15 amino acids long. The trim removed 5 bases at V and 6 bases at J, leaving 5 bases unmatched. The germline CDR1 and CDR2 sequences are MDHEN and SYDVKM.

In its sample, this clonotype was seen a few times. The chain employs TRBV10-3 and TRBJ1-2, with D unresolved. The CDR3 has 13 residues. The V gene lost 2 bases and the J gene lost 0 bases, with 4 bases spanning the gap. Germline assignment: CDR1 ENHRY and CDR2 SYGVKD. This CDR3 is CAISEESNYGYTF. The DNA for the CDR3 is TGTGCCATCAGTGAGGAGTCTAACTATGGCTACACCTTC.

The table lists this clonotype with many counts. The CDR3 sequence: CASSLDRGYGYTF. For the CDR3, the DNA is TGTGCCAGCAGTTTGGACAGGGGCTATGGCTACACCTTC. The V gene is TRBV7-3, the J gene TRBJ1-2; 9 nucleotides match TRBD1. The CDR3 totals 13 residues. V gave up 6 bases and J gave up 4 bases; unmatched junction bases: 3. Germline V gene lookup returns CDR1 SGHTA and CDR2 FQGTGA.

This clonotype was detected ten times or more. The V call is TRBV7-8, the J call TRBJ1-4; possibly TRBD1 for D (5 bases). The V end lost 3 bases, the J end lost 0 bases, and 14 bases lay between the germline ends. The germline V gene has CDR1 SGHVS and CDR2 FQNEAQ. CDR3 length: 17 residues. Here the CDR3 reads CASSFQGGAATNEKLFF. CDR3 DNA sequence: TGTGCCAGCAGCTTCCAGGGCGGAGCAGCAACTAATGAAAAACTGTTTTTT.

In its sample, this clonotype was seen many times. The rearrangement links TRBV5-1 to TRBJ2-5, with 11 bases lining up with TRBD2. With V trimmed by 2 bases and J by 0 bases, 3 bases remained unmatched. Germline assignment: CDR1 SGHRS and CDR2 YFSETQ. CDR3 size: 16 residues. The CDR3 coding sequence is TGCGCCAGCAGCTTTGGACTAGCGGGTTACCAAGAGACCCAGTACTTC. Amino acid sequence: CASSFGLAGYQETQYF.

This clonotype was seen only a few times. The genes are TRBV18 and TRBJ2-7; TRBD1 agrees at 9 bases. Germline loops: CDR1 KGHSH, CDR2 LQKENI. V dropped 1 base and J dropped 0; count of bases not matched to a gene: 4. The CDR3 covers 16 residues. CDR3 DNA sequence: TGTGCCAGCTCACCACAAGGGACAGGGAGCTCCTACGAGCAGTACTTC. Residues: CASSPQGTGSSYEQYF.